One sample yielded the 8 T cell receptor beta chains listed below, sequenced in a study of blood T cell repertoires in COVID-19. Sequencing used immunoSEQ multiplex PCR; TCRdb keeps in-frame clones, though not all of them. Of around 98,000 clones in the sample, 70% to 80% were seen once. The sample consisted of peripheral blood. The receptors come from a man in his 70s with acute or convalescent COVID-19.

In its sample, this clone was seen once. This chain uses TRBV27 with TRBJ1-5; 9 positions agree with TRBD1. V dropped 5 bases and J dropped 3; count of bases not matched to a gene: 5. Germline loops: CDR1 MNHEY, CDR2 SMNVEV (reference sequence). The CDR3 is 15 amino acids. The CDR3 here is CASSLRTGANQPQHF. CDR3 bases: TGTGCCAGCAGTCTCCGGACAGGGGCCAATCAGCCCCAGCATTTT.

This clone was found once. The chain carries TRBV5-8 and TRBJ2-1; D possibly corresponds to TRBD2 (5 bases). The CDR3 contains 16 residues. V lost 4 bases, J lost 0 bases, and 14 bases lay in between. The germline V gene encodes CDR1 SGHTS and CDR2 YDEGEE. The CDR3 region is CASSGTGLSSYNEQFF. CDR3 bases: TGTGCCAGCAGCGGAACCGGACTGAGCTCCTACAATGAGCAGTTCTTC.

The genes are TRBV7-2 and TRBJ1-5; unclear D gene. There are 14 residues in the CDR3. Trimming removed 5 bases at V and 7 bases at J, with 15 bases between. In germline, CDR1 is SGHTA, CDR2 FQGNSA. The CDR3 here is CASSPPGGRQPQHF. The CDR3 region has the DNA TGTGCCAGCAGCCCGCCAGGAGGGAGACAGCCCCAGCATTTT.

The chain has TRBV15 and TRBJ2-7; maybe TRBD1 (5 bases). Germline values: CDR1 LNHNV, CDR2 YYDKDF (reference sequence). This CDR3 is 13 amino acids long. V was cut by 4 bases and J by 5 bases, with 12 bases left in between. CDR3 sequence: CATSIQVGHEQYF. The CDR3 DNA reads as TGTGCCACCAGCATACAGGTGGGGCACGAGCAGTACTTC.

J is TRBJ2-7 and V is TRBV29-1, with 10 bases that match TRBD1. Germline CDR1 and CDR2: SQVTM and ANQGSEA. The ends lost 6 bases at V and 3 bases at J; junction bases unmatched: 8. The CDR3 sequence is 14 residues long. The CDR3 sequence: CSVLAGTGVYEQYF. The CDR3 DNA follows: TGCAGCGTGCTCGCCGGGACAGGGGTCTACGAGCAGTACTTC.

The chain couples TRBV7-2 to TRBJ2-1; 13 bases agree with TRBD2. V lost 3 bases to trimming and J lost 6 bases; unmatched junction nucleotides: 5. The CDR3 has 16 residues. From germline, CDR1 is SGHTA and CDR2 FQGNSA. The CDR3 here is CASSFTSGRDSNEQFF. For the CDR3, the DNA is TGTGCCAGCAGCTTCACTAGCGGGAGGGACAGCAATGAGCAGTTCTTC.

CDR3 sequence: CASSDTYNQPQHF. The CDR3 coding sequence is TGTGCCAGCAGTGACACCTACAATCAGCCCCAGCATTTT. The J gene is TRBJ1-5, the V gene TRBV6-1; D not certain. The CDR3 runs 13 residues. CDR1 is MNHNS and CDR2 is SASEGT in the germline V gene. Trimming shortened V by 3 bases and J by 3 bases, and 6 bases separated the two germline ends.

V and J are TRBV6-2 or TRBV6-3 and TRBJ2-1; maybe TRBD2 (6 bases). Germline values: CDR1 MNHEY, CDR2 SVGEGT. Trimming left V 0 bases short and J 6 bases short, with 9 bases between. The CDR3 is made up of 14 amino acids. CDR3 region: CASSYSVGGNEQFF. CDR3 nucleotides: TGTGCCAGCAGTTACTCAGTGGGAGGCAATGAGCAGTTCTTC.